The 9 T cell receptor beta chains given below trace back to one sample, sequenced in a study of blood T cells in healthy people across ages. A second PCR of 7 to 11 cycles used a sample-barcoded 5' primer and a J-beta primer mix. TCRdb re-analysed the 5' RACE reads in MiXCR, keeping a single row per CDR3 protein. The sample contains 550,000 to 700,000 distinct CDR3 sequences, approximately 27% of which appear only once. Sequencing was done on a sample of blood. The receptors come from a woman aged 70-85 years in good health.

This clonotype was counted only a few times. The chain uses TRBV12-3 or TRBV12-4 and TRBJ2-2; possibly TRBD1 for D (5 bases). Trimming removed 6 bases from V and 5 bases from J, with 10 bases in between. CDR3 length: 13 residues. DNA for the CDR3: TGTGCCAGCAGACTGACAGATACCGGGGAGCTGTTTTTT. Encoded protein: CASRLTDTGELFF.

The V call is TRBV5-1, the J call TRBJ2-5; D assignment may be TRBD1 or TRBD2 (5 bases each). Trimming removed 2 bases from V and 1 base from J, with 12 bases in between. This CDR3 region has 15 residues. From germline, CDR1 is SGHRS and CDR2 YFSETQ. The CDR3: CASSFGWGTQETQYF. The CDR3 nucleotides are TGCGCCAGCAGCTTCGGGTGGGGGACCCAAGAGACCCAGTACTTC.

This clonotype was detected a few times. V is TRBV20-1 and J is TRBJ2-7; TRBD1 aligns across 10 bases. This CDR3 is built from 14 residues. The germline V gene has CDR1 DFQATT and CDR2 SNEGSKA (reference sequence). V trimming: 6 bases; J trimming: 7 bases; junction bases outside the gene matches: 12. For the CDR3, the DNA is TGCAGTGCAACAGGCCTGACAGGGGGCGGTGAGCAGTACTTC. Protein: CSATGLTGGGEQYF.

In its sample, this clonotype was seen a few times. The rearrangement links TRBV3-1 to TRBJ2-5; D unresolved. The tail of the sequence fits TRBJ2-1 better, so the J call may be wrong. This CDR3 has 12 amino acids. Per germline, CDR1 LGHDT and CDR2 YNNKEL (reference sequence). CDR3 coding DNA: TGTGCCAGCAGCCAATCCCTAGGTGAGCAGTTCTTC. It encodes CASSQSLGEQFF.

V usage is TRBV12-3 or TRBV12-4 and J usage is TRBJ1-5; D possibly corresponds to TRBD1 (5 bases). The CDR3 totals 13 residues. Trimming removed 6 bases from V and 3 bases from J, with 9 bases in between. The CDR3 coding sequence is TGTGCCAGCAGCAGCGGGACCAATCAGCCCCAGCATTTT. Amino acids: CASSSGTNQPQHF.

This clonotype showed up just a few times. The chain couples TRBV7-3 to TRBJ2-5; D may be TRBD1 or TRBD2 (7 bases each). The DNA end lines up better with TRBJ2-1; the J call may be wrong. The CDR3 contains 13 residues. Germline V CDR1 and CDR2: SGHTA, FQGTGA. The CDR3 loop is CASSLDREGEQFF. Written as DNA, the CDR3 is TGTGCCAGCAGCCTCGACAGGGAGGGTGAGCAGTTCTTC.

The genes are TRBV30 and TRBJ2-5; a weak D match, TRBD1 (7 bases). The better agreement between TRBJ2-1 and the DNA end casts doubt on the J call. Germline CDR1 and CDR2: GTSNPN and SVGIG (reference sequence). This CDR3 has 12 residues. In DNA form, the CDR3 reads TGTGCCTGGAGTCTCCAGGGGGACTCGCAGTTCTTC. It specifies CAWSLQGDSQFF.

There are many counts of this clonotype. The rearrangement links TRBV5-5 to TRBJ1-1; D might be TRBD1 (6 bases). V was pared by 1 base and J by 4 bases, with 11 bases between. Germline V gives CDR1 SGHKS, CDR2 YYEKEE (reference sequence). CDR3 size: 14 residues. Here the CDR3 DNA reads TGTGCCAGCAGCTTGTGGAGGGGGACCACTGAAGCTTTCTTT. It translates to CASSLWRGTTEAFF.

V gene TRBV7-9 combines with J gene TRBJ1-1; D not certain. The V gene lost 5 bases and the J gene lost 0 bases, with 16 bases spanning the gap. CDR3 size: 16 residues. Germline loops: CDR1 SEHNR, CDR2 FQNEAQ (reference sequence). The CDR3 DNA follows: TGTGCCAGCAGCCCCTTGGACCGATACATGAACACTGAAGCTTTCTTT. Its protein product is CASSPLDRYMNTEAFF.